This T cell receptor (beta chain) emerged from a study of neurological immune-mediated disorders. The CDR3 has 11 amino acids. Germline CDR1 DFQATT, CDR2 SNEGSKA (reference sequence). This clonotype was recorded at least ten times. The cDNA was generated by 5'RACE with 10-nucleotide random UMIs. TCRdb recomputed calls from the 5' RACE reads with MiXCR, one row per CDR3 protein. This sample has around 76,000 distinct CDR3 sequences; around 9.6% occur once, and the top ten carry 8.5% to 10%. Indicated time point: longitudinal time-point 1 (baseline). Sequencing was performed on PBMCs. The receptor was derived from a man aged 30 to 39 in good health. The rearrangement links TRBV20-1 to TRBJ2-3; D ambiguous. The CDR3 region is CRPFSTDTQYF. The CDR3, as DNA: TGCAGGCCTTTTAGCACAGATACGCAGTATTTT.